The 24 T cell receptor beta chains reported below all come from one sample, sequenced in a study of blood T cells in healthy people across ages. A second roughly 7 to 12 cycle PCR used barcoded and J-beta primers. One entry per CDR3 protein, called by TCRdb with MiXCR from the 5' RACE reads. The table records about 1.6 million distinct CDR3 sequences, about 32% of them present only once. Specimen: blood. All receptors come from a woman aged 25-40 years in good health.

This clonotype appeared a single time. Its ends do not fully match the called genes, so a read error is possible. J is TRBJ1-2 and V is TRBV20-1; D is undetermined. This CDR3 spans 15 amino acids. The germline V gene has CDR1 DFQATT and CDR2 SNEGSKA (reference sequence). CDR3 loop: CSARDQRSPLYGCTF. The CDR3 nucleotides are TGCAGTGCTAGAGATCAAAGGTCTCCCCTCTATGGCTGCACCTTC.

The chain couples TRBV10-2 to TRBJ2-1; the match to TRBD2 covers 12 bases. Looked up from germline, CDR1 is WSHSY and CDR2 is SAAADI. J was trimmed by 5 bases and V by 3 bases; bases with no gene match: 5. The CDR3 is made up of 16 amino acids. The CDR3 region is CASSDLAGGINNEQFF. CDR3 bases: TGCGCCAGCAGTGATCTAGCGGGGGGGATAAACAATGAGCAGTTCTTC.

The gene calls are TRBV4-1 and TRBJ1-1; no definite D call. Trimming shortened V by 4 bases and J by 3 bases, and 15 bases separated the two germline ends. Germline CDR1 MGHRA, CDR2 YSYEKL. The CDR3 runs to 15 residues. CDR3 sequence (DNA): TGCGCCAGCAGCCGATCGGCAGCGATGGACACTGAAGCTTTCTTT. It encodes CASSRSAAMDTEAFF.

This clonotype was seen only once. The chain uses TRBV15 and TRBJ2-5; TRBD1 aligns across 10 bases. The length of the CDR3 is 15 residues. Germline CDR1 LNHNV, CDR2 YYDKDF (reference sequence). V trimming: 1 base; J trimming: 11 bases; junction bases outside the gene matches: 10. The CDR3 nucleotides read TGTGCCACCAGCAGAGCTGGGGACAGGGGAAGGGAGCAGTACTTC. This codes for CATSRAGDRGREQYF. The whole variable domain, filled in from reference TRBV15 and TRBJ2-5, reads DAMVIQNPRYQVTQFGKPVTLSCSQTLNHNVMYWYQQKSSQAPKLLFHYYDKDFNNEADTPDNFQSRRPNTSFCFLDIRSPGLGDTAMYLCATSRAGDRGREQYFGPGTRLLVL.

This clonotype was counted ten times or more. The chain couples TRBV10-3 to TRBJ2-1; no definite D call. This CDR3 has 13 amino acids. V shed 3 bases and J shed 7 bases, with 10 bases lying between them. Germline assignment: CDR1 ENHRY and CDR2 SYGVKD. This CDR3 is CAISEYDANEQFF. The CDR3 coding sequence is TGTGCCATCAGTGAATACGACGCGAATGAGCAGTTCTTC.

This CDR3 is CASSLFRVNTEAFF. In nucleotides, the CDR3 is TGTGCCAGCAGCTTATTCAGGGTGAACACTGAAGCTTTCTTT. The genes are TRBV7-2 and TRBJ1-1, with TRBD1 as a possible D gene (5 bases). Germline lookup yields CDR1 SGHTA and CDR2 FQGNSA. The CDR3 has 14 residues. V was shortened by 2 bases and J by 0 bases, with 7 bases between the two germline ends.

CDR3 coding DNA: TGCAGCGTTGAAGATCAGGGTTGGGGCCACACCTTC. It is translated as CSVEDQGWGHTF. V and J are TRBV29-1 and TRBJ1-2; D is possibly TRBD1 (5 bases). This CDR3 is 12 amino acids long. Per germline, CDR1 SQVTM and CDR2 ANQGSEA. V was clipped by 0 bases and J by 12 bases, with 14 bases between them.

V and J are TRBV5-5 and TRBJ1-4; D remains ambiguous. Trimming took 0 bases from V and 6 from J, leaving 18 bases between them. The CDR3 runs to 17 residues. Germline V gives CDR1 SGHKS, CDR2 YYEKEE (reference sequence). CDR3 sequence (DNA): TGTGCCAGCAGCTTGGTTTCCGGGGTTTGGATGGATGAAAAACTGTTTTTT. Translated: CASSLVSGVWMDEKLFF.

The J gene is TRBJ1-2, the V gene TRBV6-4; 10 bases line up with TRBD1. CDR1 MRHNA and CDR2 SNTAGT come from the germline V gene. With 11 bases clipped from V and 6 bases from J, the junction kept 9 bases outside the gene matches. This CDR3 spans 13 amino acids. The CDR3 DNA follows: TGTGCCGGCCAGACAGGGGGCAGGGATGGCTACACCTTC. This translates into CAGQTGGRDGYTF.

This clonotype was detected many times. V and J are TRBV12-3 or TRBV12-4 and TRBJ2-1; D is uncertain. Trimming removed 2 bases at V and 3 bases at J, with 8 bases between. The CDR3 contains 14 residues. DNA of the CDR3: TGTGCCAGCAGTTTAAAAGGCAGCTACAATGAGCAGTTCTTC. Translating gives CASSLKGSYNEQFF.

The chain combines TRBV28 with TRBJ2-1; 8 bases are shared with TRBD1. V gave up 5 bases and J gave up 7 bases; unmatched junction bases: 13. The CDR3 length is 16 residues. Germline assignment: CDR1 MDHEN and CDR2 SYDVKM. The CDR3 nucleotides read TGTGCCAGCAGTCCGAACAGGGGGAGTACCCGGAATGAGCAGTTCTTC. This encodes CASSPNRGSTRNEQFF.

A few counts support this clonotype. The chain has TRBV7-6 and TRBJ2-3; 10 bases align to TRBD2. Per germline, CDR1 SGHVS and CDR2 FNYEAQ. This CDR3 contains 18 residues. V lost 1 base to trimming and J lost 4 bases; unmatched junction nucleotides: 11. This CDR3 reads CASSLGFQRGGRPDTQYF. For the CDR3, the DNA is TGTGCCAGCAGCTTAGGATTCCAGCGGGGGGGCCGTCCAGATACGCAGTATTTT. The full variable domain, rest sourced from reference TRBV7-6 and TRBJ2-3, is GAGVSQSPRYKVTKRGQDVALRCDPISGHVSLYWYRQALGQGPEFLTYFNYEAQQDKSGLPNDRFSAERPEGSISTLTIQRTEQRDSAMYRCASSLGFQRGGRPDTQYFGPGTRLTVL.

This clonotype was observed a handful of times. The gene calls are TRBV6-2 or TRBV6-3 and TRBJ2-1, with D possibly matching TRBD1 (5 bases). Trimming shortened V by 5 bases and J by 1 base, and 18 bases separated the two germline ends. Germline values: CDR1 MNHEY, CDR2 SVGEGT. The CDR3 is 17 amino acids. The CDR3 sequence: CASSPPLLTASYNEQFF. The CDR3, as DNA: TGTGCCAGCAGTCCCCCGCTTTTGACAGCATCCTACAATGAGCAGTTCTTC.

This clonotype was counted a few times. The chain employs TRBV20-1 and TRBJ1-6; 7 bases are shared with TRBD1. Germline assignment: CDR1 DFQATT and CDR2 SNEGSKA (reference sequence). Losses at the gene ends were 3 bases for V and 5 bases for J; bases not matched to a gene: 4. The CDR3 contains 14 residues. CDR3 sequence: CSARRDRNNSPLHF. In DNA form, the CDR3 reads TGCAGTGCTAGGCGGGACAGAAATAATTCACCCCTCCACTTT.

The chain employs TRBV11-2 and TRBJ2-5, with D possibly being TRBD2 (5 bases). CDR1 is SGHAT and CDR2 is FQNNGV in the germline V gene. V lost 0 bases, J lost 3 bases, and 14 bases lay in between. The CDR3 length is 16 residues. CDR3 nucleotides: TGTGCCAGCAGCTTAGATTGGCTAGCAGAAAAAGAGACCCAGTACTTC. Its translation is CASSLDWLAEKETQYF. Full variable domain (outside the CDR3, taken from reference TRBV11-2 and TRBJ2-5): EAGVAQSPRYKIIEKRQSVAFWCNPISGHATLYWYQQILGQGPKLLIQFQNNGVVDDSQLPKDRFSAERLKGVDSTLKIQPAKLEDSAVYLCASSLDWLAEKETQYFGPGTRLLVL.

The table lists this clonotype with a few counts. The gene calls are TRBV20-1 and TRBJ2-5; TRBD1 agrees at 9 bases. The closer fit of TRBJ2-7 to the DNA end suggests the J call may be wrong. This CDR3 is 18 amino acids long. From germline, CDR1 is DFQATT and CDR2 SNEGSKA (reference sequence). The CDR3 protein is CSARLSTGTGSFLGEQYF. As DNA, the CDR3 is TGCAGTGCTAGACTATCAACCGGGACAGGGTCGTTTCTAGGCGAGCAGTACTTC.

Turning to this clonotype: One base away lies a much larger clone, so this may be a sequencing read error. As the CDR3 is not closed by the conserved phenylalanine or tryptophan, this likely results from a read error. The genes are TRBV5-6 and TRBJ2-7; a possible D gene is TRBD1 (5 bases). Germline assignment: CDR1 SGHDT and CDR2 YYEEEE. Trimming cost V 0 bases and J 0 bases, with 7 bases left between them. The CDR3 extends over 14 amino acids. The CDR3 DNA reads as TGTGCCAGCAGCTTGGGAGGACACTCCTACGAGCAGTACCTC. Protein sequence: CASSLGGHSYEQYL.

The CDR3 DNA is TGTGCCAGCAGCGAACCCGCCCAGCGGGAGGCGAACACCGGGGAGCTGTTTTTT. Protein: CASSEPAQREANTGELFF. This chain links TRBV2 with TRBJ2-2; 9 positions agree with TRBD2. This CDR3 has 18 residues. Trimming cost V 6 bases and J 0 bases; bases outside gene matches: 11. CDR1 is SNHLY and CDR2 is FYNNEI in the germline V gene. The complete variable domain, with remaining parts taken from reference TRBV2 and TRBJ2-2, reads EPEVTQTPSHQVTQMGQEVILRCVPISNHLYFYWYRQILGQKVEFLVSFYNNEISEKSEIFDDQFSVERPDGSNFTLKIRSTKLEDSAMYFCASSEPAQREANTGELFFGEGSRLTVL.

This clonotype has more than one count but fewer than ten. CDR3 DNA: TGCGCCAGCAGTGAGTCGGGACAGTCCTACTCCTACGAGCAGTACTTC. Its translation: CASSESGQSYSYEQYF. V usage is TRBV10-2 and J usage is TRBJ2-7; TRBD1 matches at 7 bases. Germline assignment: CDR1 WSHSY and CDR2 SAAADI. The CDR3 loop spans 16 amino acids. J gave up 0 bases and V 0 bases, and 5 bases lay outside the gene matches.

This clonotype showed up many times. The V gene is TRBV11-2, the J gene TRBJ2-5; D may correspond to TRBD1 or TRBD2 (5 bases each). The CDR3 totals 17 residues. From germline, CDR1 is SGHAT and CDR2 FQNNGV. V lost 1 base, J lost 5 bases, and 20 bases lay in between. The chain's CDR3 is CASSLGSGAGHEETQYF. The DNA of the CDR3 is TGTGCCAGCAGCTTAGGATCCGGGGCTGGTCACGAGGAGACCCAGTACTTC.

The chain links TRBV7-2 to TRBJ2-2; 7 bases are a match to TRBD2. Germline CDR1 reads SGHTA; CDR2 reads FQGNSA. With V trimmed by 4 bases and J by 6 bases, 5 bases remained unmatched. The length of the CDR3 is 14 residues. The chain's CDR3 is CASSYLAVAGELFF. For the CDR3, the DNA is TGTGCCAGCAGCTACCTAGCGGTCGCCGGGGAGCTGTTTTTT. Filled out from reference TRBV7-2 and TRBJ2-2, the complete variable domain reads GAGVSQSPSNKVTEKGKDVELRCDPISGHTALYWYRQSLGQGLEFLIYFQGNSAPDKSGLPSDRFSAERTGGSVSTLTIQRTQQEDSAVYLCASSYLAVAGELFFGEGSRLTVL.

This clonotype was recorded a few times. CDR3 nucleotides: TGTGCCAATTTTCAAGGGACTAGCGGGATGGGCGGGGAGCTGTTTTTT. Protein: CANFQGTSGMGGELFF. V and J are TRBV6-6 and TRBJ2-2, with 13 bases lining up with TRBD2. Germline V gene lookup returns CDR1 MNHNY and CDR2 SVGAGI (reference sequence). V lost 10 bases, J lost 7 bases, and 12 bases stayed unmatched. The CDR3 consists of 16 residues.

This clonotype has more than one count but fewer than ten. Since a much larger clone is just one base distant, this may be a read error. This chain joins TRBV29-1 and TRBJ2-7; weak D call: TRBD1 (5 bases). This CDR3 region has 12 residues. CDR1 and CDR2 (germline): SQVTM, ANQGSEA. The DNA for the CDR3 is TGCATCGTTGCCAGGGACTCCTACGAGCAGTACTTC. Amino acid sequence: CIVARDSYEQYF.

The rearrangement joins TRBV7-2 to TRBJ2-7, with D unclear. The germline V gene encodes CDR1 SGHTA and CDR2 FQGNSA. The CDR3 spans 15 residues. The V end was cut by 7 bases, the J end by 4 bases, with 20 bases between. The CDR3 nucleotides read TGTGCCAGCACCTTGCGGCAAGGGCCAGCATACGAGCAGTACTTC. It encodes CASTLRQGPAYEQYF.